This T cell receptor (beta chain) was documented in a study of T cell responses to AZD1222 COVID-19 vaccine. The study's findings and limits: Seropositive at baseline were only a handful of AZD1222 recipients. Donors, mostly white British, included more females; clonal diversity was possibly underestimated. Across spike, vaccine-associated CD4 TCRs were found, dominant at 160-218 and 743-854.

Clones were read by immunoSEQ multiplex PCR, and TCRdb kept only the in-frame ones, dropping some. The sample contains 95,000 to 100,000 clones, 88% of which appear only once. A remark on this clone: Its antigen is still unknown.

Germline assignment: CDR1 SQVTM and CDR2 ANQGSEA. The V and J ends lost 0 bases and 3 bases respectively, with 14 bases between them. The CDR3 covers 15 residues. The clonotype was recovered from an adult who received the AZD1222 COVID-19 vaccine. The J gene is TRBJ2-5, the V gene TRBV29-1, with D maybe TRBD1 (5 bases). Sequenced material: peripheral blood, taken 28 days after the second AZD1222 dose. As DNA, the CDR3 is TGCAGCGTTGAAGATAGGACAACGTACAAAGAGACCCAGTACTTC. Translated, it gives CSVEDRTTYKETQYF.